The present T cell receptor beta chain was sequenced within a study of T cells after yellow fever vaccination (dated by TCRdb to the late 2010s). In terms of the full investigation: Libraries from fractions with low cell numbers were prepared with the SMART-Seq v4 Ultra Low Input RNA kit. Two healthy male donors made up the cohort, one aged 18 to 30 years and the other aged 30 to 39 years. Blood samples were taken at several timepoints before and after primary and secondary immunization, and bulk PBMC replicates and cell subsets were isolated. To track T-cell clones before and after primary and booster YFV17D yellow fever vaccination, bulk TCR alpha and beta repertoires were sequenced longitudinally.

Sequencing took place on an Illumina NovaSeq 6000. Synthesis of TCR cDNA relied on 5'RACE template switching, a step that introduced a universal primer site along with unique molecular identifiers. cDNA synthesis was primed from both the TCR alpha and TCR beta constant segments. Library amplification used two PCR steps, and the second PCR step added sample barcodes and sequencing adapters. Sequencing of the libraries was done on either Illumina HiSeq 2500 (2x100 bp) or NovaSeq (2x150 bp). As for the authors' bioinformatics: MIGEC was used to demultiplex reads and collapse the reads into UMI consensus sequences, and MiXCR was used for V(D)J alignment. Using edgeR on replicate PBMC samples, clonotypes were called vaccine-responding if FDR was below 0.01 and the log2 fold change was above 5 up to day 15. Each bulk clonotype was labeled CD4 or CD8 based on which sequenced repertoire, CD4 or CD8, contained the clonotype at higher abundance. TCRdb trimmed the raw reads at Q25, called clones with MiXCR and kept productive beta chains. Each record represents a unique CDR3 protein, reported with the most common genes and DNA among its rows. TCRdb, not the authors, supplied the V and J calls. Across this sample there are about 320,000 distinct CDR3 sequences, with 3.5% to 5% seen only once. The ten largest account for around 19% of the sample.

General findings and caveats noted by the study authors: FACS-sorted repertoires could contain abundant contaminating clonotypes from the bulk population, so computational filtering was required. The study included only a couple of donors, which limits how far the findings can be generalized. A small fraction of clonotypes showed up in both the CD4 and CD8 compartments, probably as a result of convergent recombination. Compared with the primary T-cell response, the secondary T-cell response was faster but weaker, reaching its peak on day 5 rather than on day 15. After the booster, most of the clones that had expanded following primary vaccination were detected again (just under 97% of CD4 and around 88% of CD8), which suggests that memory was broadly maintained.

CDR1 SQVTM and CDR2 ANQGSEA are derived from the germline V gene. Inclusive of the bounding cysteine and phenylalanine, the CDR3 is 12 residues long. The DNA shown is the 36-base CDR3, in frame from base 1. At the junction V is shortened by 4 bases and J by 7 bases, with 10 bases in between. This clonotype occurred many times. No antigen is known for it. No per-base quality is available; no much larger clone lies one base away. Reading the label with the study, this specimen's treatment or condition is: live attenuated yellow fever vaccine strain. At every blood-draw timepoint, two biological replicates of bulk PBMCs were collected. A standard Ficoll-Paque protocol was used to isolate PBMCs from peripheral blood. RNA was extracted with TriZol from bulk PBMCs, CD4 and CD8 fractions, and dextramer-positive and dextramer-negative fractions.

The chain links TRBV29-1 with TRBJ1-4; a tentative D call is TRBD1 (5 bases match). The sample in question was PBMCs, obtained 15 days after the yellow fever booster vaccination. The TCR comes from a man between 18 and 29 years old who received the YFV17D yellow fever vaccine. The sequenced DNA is TGCAGCGTTGGCGGGGGGGTTGAAAAACTGTTTTTT. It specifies CSVGGGVEKLFF.